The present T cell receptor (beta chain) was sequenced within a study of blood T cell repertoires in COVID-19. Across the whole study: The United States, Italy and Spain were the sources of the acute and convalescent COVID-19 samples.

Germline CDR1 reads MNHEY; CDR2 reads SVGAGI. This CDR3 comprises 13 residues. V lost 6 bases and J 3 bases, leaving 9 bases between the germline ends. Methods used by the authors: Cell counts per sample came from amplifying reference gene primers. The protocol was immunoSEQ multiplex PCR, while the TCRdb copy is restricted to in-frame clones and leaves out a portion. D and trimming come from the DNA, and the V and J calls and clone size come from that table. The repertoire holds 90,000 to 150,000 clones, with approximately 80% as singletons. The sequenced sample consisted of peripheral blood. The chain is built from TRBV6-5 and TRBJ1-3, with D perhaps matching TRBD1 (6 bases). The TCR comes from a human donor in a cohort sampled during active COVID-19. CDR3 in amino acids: CASSRTDGNTIYF. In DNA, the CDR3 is TGTGCCAGCAGCCGGACAGATGGAAACACCATATATTTT.